These T cell receptor beta chains were read from a single sample in a study of blood T cells in healthy people across ages. TCRdb used MiXCR to reprocess the 5' RACE reads, holding one entry per CDR3 protein. Of about 1.5 million distinct CDR3 sequences in the sample, 35% to 45% were seen once. Sequencing was carried out using blood. The receptors were sampled from a woman aged 18-30 years in good health. Both conserved end residues are part of each CDR3. Fields, in order: clone size, V gene, D gene, J gene, CDR3 protein, CDR3 DNA. D genes are given only for firm matches. Some rows mark clone size as missing; the rest say once, few, many or name a class of expanded clone.

clone_size: few
v_call: TRBV18
d_call: TRBD2
j_call: TRBJ2-5
cdr3_aa: CASSPPKRGLQETQYF
cdr3_nt: TGTGCCAGCTCACCACCGAAGCGGGGACTCCAAGAGACCCAGTACTTC

clone_size: few
v_call: TRBV7-2
d_call: NA
j_call: TRBJ2-3
cdr3_aa: CASSNPNPGLNTQYF
cdr3_nt: TGTGCCAGCAGCAACCCAAACCCGGGGCTGAATACGCAGTATTTT

clone_size: NA
v_call: TRBV5-4
d_call: TRBD2
j_call: TRBJ2-1
cdr3_aa: CASSLAVAAGTYNEQFF
cdr3_nt: TGTGCCAGCAGCTTGGCCGTTGCAGCGGGAACCTACAATGAGCAGTTCTTC

clone_size: NA
v_call: TRBV7-9
d_call: NA
j_call: TRBJ2-7
cdr3_aa: CASTSPSGRYEQYF
cdr3_nt: TGTGCCAGCACCTCCCCGAGCGGCAGGTACGAGCAGTACTTC

clone_size: many
v_call: TRBV20-1
d_call: NA
j_call: TRBJ1-1
cdr3_aa: CSARDHREAFF
cdr3_nt: TGCAGTGCTAGAGATCACAGGGAAGCTTTCTTT

clone_size: NA
v_call: TRBV12-3/TRBV12-4
d_call: TRBD2
j_call: TRBJ2-1
cdr3_aa: CASISGRAVEQFF
cdr3_nt: TGTGCCAGCATTAGCGGGAGGGCTGTTGAGCAGTTCTTC

clone_size: NA
v_call: TRBV7-9
d_call: TRBD1
j_call: TRBJ2-1
cdr3_aa: CASSGGGTGGVNEQFF
cdr3_nt: TGTGCCAGCAGCGGCGGTGGGACAGGGGGGGTGAATGAGCAGTTCTTC

clone_size: NA
v_call: TRBV7-9
d_call: NA
j_call: TRBJ1-1
cdr3_aa: CASSFETGNTEAFF
cdr3_nt: TGTGCCAGCAGCTTCGAGACAGGGAACACTGAAGCTTTCTTT

clone_size: NA
v_call: TRBV4-1
d_call: NA
j_call: TRBJ1-2
cdr3_aa: CASSSTGLANYGYTF
cdr3_nt: TGCGCCAGCAGCTCGACAGGATTAGCTAACTATGGCTACACCTTC

clone_size: NA
v_call: TRBV3-1
d_call: TRBD1
j_call: TRBJ2-3
cdr3_aa: CASSRDRGPDTQYF
cdr3_nt: TGTGCCAGCAGCCGGGACAGGGGCCCAGATACGCAGTATTTT

clone_size: NA
v_call: TRBV3-1
d_call: NA
j_call: TRBJ2-3
cdr3_aa: CASSQAAGTGTDTQYF
cdr3_nt: TGTGCCAGCAGCCAAGCTGCAGGGACGGGCACAGATACGCAGTATTTT

clone_size: NA
v_call: TRBV6-1
d_call: TRBD1
j_call: TRBJ2-7
cdr3_aa: CASSVGTGLPYEQYF
cdr3_nt: TGTGCCAGCAGTGTAGGGACAGGGTTGCCCTACGAGCAGTACTTC

clone_size: NA
v_call: TRBV19
d_call: NA
j_call: TRBJ2-3
cdr3_aa: CASTSLLGADTQYF
cdr3_nt: TGTGCCAGTACCTCCCTGCTCGGGGCAGATACGCAGTATTTT

clone_size: NA
v_call: TRBV3-1
d_call: TRBD2
j_call: TRBJ2-1
cdr3_aa: CASSRYASGGASEQFF
cdr3_nt: TGTGCCAGCAGCCGATACGCTAGCGGGGGGGCCAGTGAGCAGTTCTTC

clone_size: NA
v_call: TRBV6-6
d_call: NA
j_call: TRBJ2-5
cdr3_aa: CASSRPGGGQETQYF
cdr3_nt: TGTGCCAGCAGTCGCCCCGGAGGGGGCCAAGAGACCCAGTACTTC

clone_size: NA
v_call: TRBV10-1
d_call: TRBD1
j_call: TRBJ2-7
cdr3_aa: CASYGTELDEQYF
cdr3_nt: TGCGCCAGCTACGGGACAGAGCTCGACGAGCAGTACTTC

clone_size: few
v_call: TRBV29-1
d_call: NA
j_call: TRBJ1-4
cdr3_aa: CSVAGIEEKLFF
cdr3_nt: TGCAGCGTTGCCGGTATAGAGGAAAAACTGTTTTTT

clone_size: NA
v_call: TRBV20-1
d_call: TRBD2
j_call: TRBJ2-3
cdr3_aa: CSARDPSGRGHTQYF
cdr3_nt: TGCAGTGCTAGAGATCCTAGCGGGAGAGGTCATACGCAGTATTTT

clone_size: many
v_call: TRBV29-1
d_call: NA
j_call: TRBJ2-1
cdr3_aa: CSVEGQYNEQFF
cdr3_nt: TGCAGCGTTGAGGGGCAGTACAATGAGCAGTTCTTC

clone_size: NA
v_call: TRBV2
d_call: NA
j_call: TRBJ2-3
cdr3_aa: CASRFDAAPLGDTQYF
cdr3_nt: TGTGCCAGCAGATTCGACGCGGCCCCCCTGGGTGATACGCAGTATTTT

clone_size: NA
v_call: TRBV27
d_call: NA
j_call: TRBJ2-3
cdr3_aa: CASSFMTQYF
cdr3_nt: TGTGCCAGCAGTTTCATGACGCAGTATTTT

clone_size: NA
v_call: TRBV7-2
d_call: TRBD2
j_call: TRBJ2-3
cdr3_aa: CASSSQSSGRGPDTQYF
cdr3_nt: TGTGCCAGCAGCTCCCAAAGTAGCGGGAGGGGCCCCGATACGCAGTATTTT

clone_size: NA
v_call: TRBV20-1
d_call: TRBD1
j_call: TRBJ1-1
cdr3_aa: CSASGTGYLAFF
cdr3_nt: TGCAGTGCGTCCGGGACAGGGTATTTAGCTTTCTTT

clone_size: few
v_call: TRBV9
d_call: TRBD2
j_call: TRBJ2-3
cdr3_aa: CASSASSGITDTQYF
cdr3_nt: TGTGCCAGCAGCGCCTCTAGCGGGATAACAGATACGCAGTATTTT

clone_size: few
v_call: TRBV7-9
d_call: NA
j_call: TRBJ2-5
cdr3_aa: CASSLDVGARQETQYF
cdr3_nt: TGTGCCAGCAGCTTAGATGTGGGGGCCCGCCAAGAGACCCAGTACTTC

clone_size: few
v_call: TRBV27
d_call: NA
j_call: TRBJ2-2
cdr3_aa: CASSFYSANTGELFF
cdr3_nt: TGTGCCAGCAGTTTCTACAGCGCGAACACCGGGGAGCTGTTTTTT

clone_size: NA
v_call: TRBV6-2/TRBV6-3
d_call: NA
j_call: TRBJ1-2
cdr3_aa: CASRRDAYGYTF
cdr3_nt: TGTGCCAGCAGACGGGACGCCTATGGCTACACCTTC

clone_size: few
v_call: TRBV5-1
d_call: NA
j_call: TRBJ1-2
cdr3_aa: CASSLRHRDGYGYTF
cdr3_nt: TGCGCCAGCAGCTTGAGGCATCGGGACGGCTATGGCTACACCTTC

clone_size: many
v_call: TRBV7-9
d_call: TRBD2
j_call: TRBJ2-7
cdr3_aa: CASSPGRGDSMAYEQYF
cdr3_nt: TGTGCCAGCAGCCCCGGGAGGGGCGATTCAATGGCCTACGAGCAGTACTTC